This T cell receptor beta chain appears in the sequencing data of a study of T cells in Graves' hyperthyroidism and ophthalmopathy. Overall study context: Sampling of peripheral blood happened at initial diagnosis, prior to any treatment.

RNA transcripts gave rise to amplified TCR beta CDR3 regions. The study used the HTBI primer set for a first-round RT-PCR of the TCR CDR3. TCRdb called the multiplex PCR reads again in MiXCR, with one record for every CDR3 protein. The table lists 50,000 to 55,000 distinct CDR3 sequences, less than 50% of them singletons. The CDR3 is 16 amino acids. The trim removed 4 bases at V and 10 bases at J, leaving 8 bases unmatched. Germline-derived CDR1 and CDR2 are SGHTA and FQGTGA. This clonotype appeared a single time. The sequencing input was blood. This clonotype was sampled from a woman in her forties or fifties with Graves' ophthalmopathy. The J gene is TRBJ2-6, the V gene TRBV7-3; 12 bases align to TRBD2. The CDR3, as DNA: TGTGCCAGCAGCTCGACTCCACTAGCGGGGGGTAACGTCCTGACTTTC. Its protein is CASSSTPLAGGNVLTF.